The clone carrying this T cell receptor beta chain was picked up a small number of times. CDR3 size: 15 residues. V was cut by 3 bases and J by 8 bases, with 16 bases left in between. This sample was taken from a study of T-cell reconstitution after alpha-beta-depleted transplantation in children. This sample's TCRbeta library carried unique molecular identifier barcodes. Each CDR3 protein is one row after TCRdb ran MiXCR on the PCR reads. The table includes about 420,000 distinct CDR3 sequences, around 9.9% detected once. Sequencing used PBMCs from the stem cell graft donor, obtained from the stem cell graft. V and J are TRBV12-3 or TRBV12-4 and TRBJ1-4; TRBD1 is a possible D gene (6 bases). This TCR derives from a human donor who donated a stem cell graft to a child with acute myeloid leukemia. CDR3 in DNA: TGTGCCAGCAGTTTGACGCGGGGGCCGAGGGAAAAACTGTTTTTT. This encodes CASSLTRGPREKLFF.